The 25 T cell receptor beta chains below all came from one sample that was sequenced in a study of blood T cell repertoires in COVID-19. Sequencing used immunoSEQ multiplex PCR; TCRdb keeps in-frame clones, though not all of them. The sample has under 250,000 clones, under 90% seen once; the top ten hold about 2.7%. Sample: peripheral blood. Receptors were obtained from a middle-aged woman with active or convalescent COVID-19.

V is TRBV6-1 and J is TRBJ1-2, with 7 bases lining up with TRBD1. Germline V gene lookup returns CDR1 MNHNS and CDR2 SASEGT. CDR3 length: 16 residues. The trim removed 3 bases at V and 2 bases at J, leaving 9 bases unmatched. The CDR3 protein is CASSDLRTGLNYGYTF. The DNA for the CDR3 is TGTGCCAGCAGTGATTTACGGACAGGCCTCAACTATGGCTACACCTTC.

This chain joins TRBV30 and TRBJ1-1; D possibly corresponds to TRBD1 (5 bases). V was cut by 7 bases and J by 5 bases, with 17 bases left in between. The germline CDR1 and CDR2 sequences are GTSNPN and SVGIG (reference sequence). This CDR3 has 13 residues. The CDR3 sequence is CASNTGGRTEAFF. CDR3 coding DNA: TGTGCCTCCAATACGGGGGGAAGGACTGAAGCTTTCTTT.

The chain has TRBV5-1 and TRBJ1-1, with 9 bases aligning to TRBD1. From germline, CDR1 is SGHRS and CDR2 YFSETQ. This CDR3 has 15 residues. V shed 2 bases and J 3 bases; nucleotides not matched to a gene: 5. The CDR3 reads CASSLQGAKDTEAFF. CDR3 coding DNA: TGCGCCAGCAGCTTACAGGGGGCTAAGGACACTGAAGCTTTCTTT.

CDR3 sequence (DNA): TGTGCCACCAGTGAACCCGGGACTGGAAACACCATATATTTT. Translated: CATSEPGTGNTIYF. V usage is TRBV24-1 and J usage is TRBJ1-3, with no clear D. Deletions cut 4 bases from V and 2 bases from J, with 8 bases between. CDR3 length equals 14 residues. Germline V gives CDR1 KGHDR, CDR2 SFDVKD.

This rearrangement joins TRBV30 to TRBJ2-1; D gene uncertain. The ends were cut back, 2 bases at V and 4 bases at J, with 6 bases in the middle. The length of the CDR3 is 12 residues. Looked up from germline, CDR1 is GTSNPN and CDR2 is SVGIG (reference sequence). CDR3 nucleotides: TGTGCCTGGAGTCTTCGGTACAATGAGCAGTTCTTC. Residues: CAWSLRYNEQFF.

J is TRBJ1-2 and V is TRBV14; D not resolved. V lost 1 base and J lost 8, with 11 bases in between. Germline-derived CDR1 and CDR2 are SGHDN and FVKESK. This CDR3 spans 13 amino acids. The CDR3 sequence is CASSQARFPGYTF. The CDR3 DNA reads TGTGCCAGCAGCCAAGCCAGGTTCCCCGGCTACACCTTC.

In this sample, this clone turned up once. The rearrangement links TRBV7-8 to TRBJ2-5, with D possibly being TRBD2 (6 bases). This CDR3 has 15 amino acids. CDR1 and CDR2 (germline): SGHVS, FQNEAQ. V shed 4 bases and J shed 5 bases, with 17 bases lying between them. The CDR3 reads CASSSRPSAGETQYF. As DNA, the CDR3 is TGTGCCAGCAGCTCCCGACCTAGCGCGGGTGAGACCCAGTACTTC.

This clone was seen more than once but under ten times. V is TRBV6-5 and J is TRBJ1-4, with 8 nucleotides matching TRBD1. V lost 2 bases to trimming and J lost 8 bases; unmatched junction nucleotides: 7. Looked up from germline, CDR1 is MNHEY and CDR2 is SVGAGI. The CDR3 consists of 15 residues. CDR3 sequence reads: CASSYGNPGGEKLFF. The CDR3 nucleotides are TGTGCCAGCAGTTACGGGAACCCAGGGGGCGAAAAACTGTTTTTT.

This clone was recorded once. The V gene is TRBV9, the J gene TRBJ2-1; 10 nucleotides line up with TRBD2. V trimming: 4 bases; J trimming: 4 bases; junction bases outside the gene matches: 8. Germline CDR1 is SGDLS and CDR2 is YYNGEE. The CDR3 is made up of 16 amino acids. CDR3: CASSLYGLAAYNEQFF. As DNA, the CDR3 is TGTGCCAGCAGCCTATATGGACTAGCGGCGTACAATGAGCAGTTCTTC. The full variable domain, rest sourced from reference TRBV9 and TRBJ2-1, is DSGVTQTPKHLITATGQRVTLRCSPRSGDLSVYWYQQSLDQGLQFLIQYYNGEERAKGNILERFSAQQFPDLHSELNLSSLELGDSALYFCASSLYGLAAYNEQFFGPGTRLTVL.

This rearrangement joins TRBV19 to TRBJ1-2; D gene uncertain. Trimming shortened V by 7 bases and J by 6 bases, and 15 bases separated the two germline ends. CDR3 length equals 13 residues. CDR1 and CDR2 from the germline V gene are LNHDA and SQIVND (reference sequence). The CDR3 protein is CASNWEGSHGYTF. The CDR3 DNA is TGTGCCAGTAATTGGGAGGGCAGCCATGGCTACACCTTC.

This clone was found once. The chain combines TRBV6-6 with TRBJ1-2; 7 nucleotides match TRBD1. This CDR3 comprises 14 residues. V dropped 2 bases and J dropped 6; count of bases not matched to a gene: 6. Germline V CDR1 and CDR2: MNHNY, SVGAGI (reference sequence). This chain's CDR3 is CASSYLFGTDGYTF. CDR3 coding DNA: TGTGCCAGCAGTTACCTTTTCGGGACAGATGGCTACACCTTC.

The V and J genes are TRBV19 and TRBJ1-6; TRBD1 matches at 7 bases. CDR1 and CDR2 from the germline V gene are LNHDA and SQIVND (reference sequence). The CDR3 has 16 residues. J lost 4 bases, V lost 3 bases, and 6 bases had no gene match. The CDR3 region has the DNA TGTGCCAGTAGTATCCGGGGACAGACGTATAATTCACCCCTCCACTTT. This encodes CASSIRGQTYNSPLHF.

This clone was seen ten or more times. The chain joins TRBV7-2 to TRBJ2-1; 9 positions agree with TRBD2. V trimming: 4 bases; J trimming: 5 bases; junction bases outside the gene matches: 9. This CDR3 spans 16 amino acids. Germline CDR1 reads SGHTA; CDR2 reads FQGNSA. The CDR3 bases are TGTGCCAGCAGCTCGCGGGAGGGCCGCCTGCACAATGAGCAGTTCTTC. It specifies CASSSREGRLHNEQFF.

The rearrangement uses TRBV9 and TRBJ2-1, with TRBD2 identical over 8 bases. Trimming cost V 4 bases and J 8 bases; bases outside gene matches: 11. The CDR3 totals 15 residues. Looked up from germline, CDR1 is SGDLS and CDR2 is YYNGEE. The CDR3 bases are TGTGCCAGCAGCCTAAGTCGGGGGGGCCACCATGAGCAGTTCTTC. Its protein is CASSLSRGGHHEQFF.

This clone came up a few times. The chain is built from TRBV5-4 and TRBJ1-4; D may be TRBD1 (5 bases). The V end lost 0 bases, the J end lost 7 bases, and 10 bases lay between the germline ends. Germline lookup yields CDR1 SGHNT and CDR2 YYREEE (reference sequence). The CDR3 spans 14 residues. As DNA, the CDR3 is TGTGCCAGCAGCTTGGGGGGAAGGGGTGAAAAACTGTTTTTT. This encodes CASSLGGRGEKLFF. Complete variable domain (other parts from reference TRBV5-4 and TRBJ1-4): ETGVTQSPTHLIKTRGQQVTLRCSSQSGHNTVSWYQQALGQGPQFIFQYYREEENGRGNFPPRFSGLQFPNYSSELNVNALELDDSALYLCASSLGGRGEKLFFGSGTQLSVL.

This clone was seen once. V is TRBV2 and J is TRBJ2-7; D is perhaps TRBD1 (6 bases). The CDR3 loop spans 15 amino acids. V lost 0 bases to trimming and J lost 6 bases, with 15 bases between them. Germline values: CDR1 SNHLY, CDR2 FYNNEI. In nucleotides, the CDR3 is TGTGCCAGCAGTGAAGCGAACAGGGAGATACCCGAGCAGTACTTC. Translating it yields CASSEANREIPEQYF.

The chain joins TRBV6-1 to TRBJ2-1; TRBD1 matches at 11 bases. The CDR3 length is 15 residues. In germline, CDR1 is MNHNS, CDR2 SASEGT. The V gene end was trimmed by 2 bases and the J gene end by 7 bases; junction bases not matched to a gene: 4. The CDR3: CASSEIGTGGNEQFF. The CDR3 DNA is TGTGCCAGCAGTGAAATAGGGACAGGGGGAAATGAGCAGTTCTTC.

The rearrangement joins TRBV6-4 to TRBJ2-1; 7 bases fit TRBD2. CDR1 and CDR2 from the germline V gene are MRHNA and SNTAGT. V dropped 0 bases and J dropped 6; count of bases not matched to a gene: 5. This CDR3 is built from 15 residues. CDR3: CASSDSAGRGNEQFF. The CDR3 DNA is TGTGCCAGCAGTGACTCAGCGGGGAGGGGCAATGAGCAGTTCTTC.

This clone appeared a few times. The V gene is TRBV18, the J gene TRBJ2-7; possible D gene TRBD1, 6 bases. The CDR3 is 14 residues long. V lost 3 bases and J lost 3, with 12 bases in between. Germline V gene sequence: CDR1 KGHSH, CDR2 LQKENI. DNA of the CDR3: TGTGCCAGCTCACCTGAGACAGGATACTACGAGCAGTACTTC. Translation: CASSPETGYYEQYF.

The chain has TRBV24-1 and TRBJ2-5, with 11 nucleotides matching TRBD1. Germline V gene data show CDR1 as KGHDR and CDR2 as SFDVKD. The ends lost 4 bases at V and 3 bases at J; junction bases unmatched: 9. This CDR3 is 17 amino acids long. The CDR3 sequence: CATSDPAGDRGEETQYF. As DNA, the CDR3 is TGTGCCACCAGTGACCCTGCGGGGGACAGGGGGGAAGAGACCCAGTACTTC.

This clone was seen only a few times. V is TRBV20-1 and J is TRBJ2-3; 7 bases fit TRBD2. V lost 3 bases and J lost 1; bases outside the gene matches: 10. This CDR3 comprises 16 residues. Looked up from germline, CDR1 is DFQATT and CDR2 is SNEGSKA (reference sequence). CDR3 region: CSASSGSAWGTDTQYF. The CDR3 DNA follows: TGCAGTGCTAGTAGCGGGTCCGCTTGGGGCACAGATACGCAGTATTTT.

In this sample, this clone turned up a few times. This CDR3 reads CASTHSGRAGELFF. DNA for the CDR3: TGTGCCAGCACCCATAGCGGGAGGGCCGGGGAGCTGTTTTTT. The V and J genes are TRBV11-2 and TRBJ2-2; 11 bases are a match to TRBD2. Germline loops: CDR1 SGHAT, CDR2 FQNNGV. V shed 7 bases, J shed 6 bases, and the junction held 4 bases outside the gene matches. The CDR3 has 14 residues.

The chain employs TRBV11-3 and TRBJ1-2; TRBD1 matches at 10 bases. The CDR3 is 17 amino acids. Germline CDR1 and CDR2: SGHNT and YENEEA. V was clipped by 2 bases and J by 8 bases; unmatched bases: 14. The CDR3 spells CASSLPLDRGRSVGYTF. In nucleotides, the CDR3 is TGTGCCAGCAGCTTACCTCTCGACAGGGGGCGTAGTGTGGGCTACACCTTC.

The chain employs TRBV7-2 and TRBJ1-6; possible D gene TRBD1, 5 bases. The germline V gene encodes CDR1 SGHTA and CDR2 FQGNSA. The CDR3 loop spans 17 amino acids. V was cut by 0 bases and J by 10 bases, with 19 bases left in between. CDR3 DNA: TGTGCCAGCAGCTTAGCCGGGAGAAAGGGGCGCGGATCACCCCTCCACTTT. This translates into CASSLAGRKGRGSPLHF.

The V call is TRBV2, the J call TRBJ1-1; D perhaps matches TRBD1 (5 bases). The V gene's germline CDR1 is SNHLY and CDR2 FYNNEI. V lost 0 bases to trimming and J lost 5 bases, with 10 bases between them. The CDR3 contains 14 residues. CDR3 nucleotide sequence: TGTGCCAGCAGTGAAGCAGGGGCCGGGACTGAAGCTTTCTTT. Its translation: CASSEAGAGTEAFF.